Shown below are 15 T cell receptor beta chains from a single sample sequenced in a study of T cells in Graves' hyperthyroidism and ophthalmopathy. The TCR beta CDR3 regions underwent amplification using RNA transcripts as the source. First-round RT-PCR with HTBI primers amplified the TCR CDR3 region. TCRdb recomputed calls from the multiplex PCR reads with MiXCR, one row per CDR3 protein. Of some 650,000 distinct CDR3 sequences detected, approximately 15% appear once; the ten largest clones hold 2.5% to 4%. Sequenced input: blood. The receptor set was obtained from a woman aged 40 to 55 with Graves' ophthalmopathy.

V is TRBV20-1 and J is TRBJ1-5, with D possibly TRBD1 on 5 matching bases. The CDR3 length is 13 residues. Trimming shortened V by 5 bases and J by 0 bases, and 8 bases separated the two germline ends. Germline loops: CDR1 DFQATT, CDR2 SNEGSKA (reference sequence). The CDR3 region is CSAGTYSNQPQHF. CDR3 DNA sequence: TGCAGTGCTGGGACCTATAGCAATCAGCCCCAGCATTTT.

This clonotype was detected a few times. The chain joins TRBV19 to TRBJ2-7; TRBD2 agrees at 9 bases. The CDR3 covers 15 residues. The V gene end was trimmed by 8 bases and the J gene end by 2 bases; junction bases not matched to a gene: 10. Germline V gene data show CDR1 as LNHDA and CDR2 as SQIVND (reference sequence). CDR3 in amino acids: CASFNTAGGPYEQYF. CDR3 nucleotide sequence: TGTGCCAGTTTTAATACGGCGGGAGGGCCCTACGAGCAGTACTTC.

This clonotype has a count of ten or more. The V call is TRBV12-3 or TRBV12-4, the J call TRBJ2-5; TRBD1 agrees at 8 bases. The CDR3 covers 17 residues. V trimming: 6 bases; J trimming: 5 bases; junction bases outside the gene matches: 17. The CDR3 protein is CASSPRTGSLPRETQYF. The CDR3 region has the DNA TGTGCCAGCAGCCCTAGGACAGGGAGTCTTCCCAGGGAGACCCAGTACTTC.

This chain connects TRBV6-1 to TRBJ1-2; D is perhaps TRBD1 (6 bases). The CDR3 sequence is 12 residues long. CDR1 and CDR2 from the germline V gene are MNHNS and SASEGT. Trimming removed 5 bases from V and 8 bases from J, with 12 bases in between. The CDR3 sequence is CASSQGRVGYTF. The CDR3 DNA sequence: TGTGCCAGCAGTCAGGGGCGGGTCGGCTACACCTTC.

Many counts were recorded for this clonotype. The chain recombines TRBV18 with TRBJ2-7, with 8 bases fitting TRBD2. There are 15 residues in the CDR3. CDR1 and CDR2 (germline): KGHSH, LQKENI. After removal of 3 bases from V and 0 bases from J, the junction contained 4 bases not matched to a gene. Here the CDR3 reads CASSPQREPSYEQYF. DNA for the CDR3: TGTGCCAGCTCACCTCAGCGGGAGCCCTCCTACGAGCAGTACTTC.

This clonotype was counted at least ten times. J is TRBJ1-4 and V is TRBV12-3 or TRBV12-4, with no clear D. V lost 6 bases and J 0 bases, leaving 17 bases between the germline ends. CDR3 length: 17 amino acids. CDR3 residues: CASRLMVAPSTNEKLFF. The CDR3 DNA reads TGTGCCAGCAGGTTGATGGTCGCGCCCTCAACTAATGAAAAACTGTTTTTT.

This clonotype was observed many times. V is TRBV29-1 and J is TRBJ1-1; the match to TRBD1 covers 11 bases. The J segment lost 5 bases and the V segment lost 7 bases, leaving 3 bases of the junction unmatched. The CDR3 consists of 12 residues. Per the germline V gene, CDR1 is SQVTM and CDR2 is ANQGSEA. The CDR3 loop is CSAGQGATEAFF. As DNA, the CDR3 is TGCAGCGCCGGACAGGGGGCTACTGAAGCTTTCTTT.

The rearrangement joins TRBV6-1 to TRBJ1-2; the D is unclear. Trimming took off 5 bases at V and 10 bases at J, with 17 bases between the two ends. There are 13 residues in the CDR3. Germline V gene data show CDR1 as MNHNS and CDR2 as SASEGT. CDR3 amino acids: CASSRRREAAYTF. The CDR3 coding sequence is TGTGCCAGCAGTCGACGGAGGGAGGCCGCCTACACCTTC.

There are a few counts of this clonotype. V and J are TRBV12-3 or TRBV12-4 and TRBJ1-2, with 10 bases aligning to TRBD1. The CDR3 has 14 amino acids. V dropped 6 bases and J dropped 4; count of bases not matched to a gene: 5. The CDR3 spells CASRGQGLGYGYTF. As DNA, the CDR3 is TGTGCCAGCAGGGGACAGGGGCTGGGCTATGGCTACACCTTC.

Here the CDR3 reads CSARPRGPNYGYTF. CDR3 nucleotide sequence: TGCAGTGCTCGCCCCAGGGGACCTAACTATGGCTACACCTTC. J is TRBJ1-2 and V is TRBV20-1, with D maybe TRBD1 (6 bases). The germline CDR1 and CDR2 sequences are DFQATT and SNEGSKA (reference sequence). V shed 5 bases and J shed 0 bases, with 13 bases lying between them. The CDR3 is made up of 14 amino acids.

The rearrangement uses TRBV20-1 and TRBJ2-5; 13 bases match TRBD2. The CDR3 spans 18 residues. With 5 bases clipped from V and 2 bases from J, the junction kept 14 bases outside the gene matches. The germline V gene encodes CDR1 DFQATT and CDR2 SNEGSKA (reference sequence). The CDR3 spells CSAAGTSGMAMAQETQYF. The DNA for the CDR3 is TGCAGTGCTGCCGGGACTAGCGGGATGGCCATGGCACAAGAGACCCAGTACTTC.

The chain employs TRBV28 and TRBJ2-4; the D gene is possibly TRBD2 (6 bases). V lost 0 bases to trimming and J lost 6 bases, with 18 bases between them. CDR3 size: 17 residues. Per the germline V gene, CDR1 is MDHEN and CDR2 is SYDVKM. This CDR3 is CASSLWGGGQLRNIQYF. The CDR3 DNA sequence: TGTGCCAGCAGTTTATGGGGGGGAGGCCAACTCAGAAACATTCAGTACTTC.

The V call is TRBV6-2 or TRBV6-3, the J call TRBJ1-4; D is possibly TRBD1 (5 bases). The CDR3 contains 12 residues. Germline V gene data show CDR1 as MNHEY and CDR2 as SVGEGT. Deletions cut 8 bases from V and 8 bases from J, with 12 bases between. CDR3 DNA: TGTGCCAGCCGGGGACCGGGAGAAAAACTGTTTTTT. This gives the protein CASRGPGEKLFF.

The sample holds many counts of this clonotype. The chain couples TRBV4-1 to TRBJ2-1, with 8 bases fitting TRBD1. Unmatched junction bases numbered 7, after V lost 1 base and J lost 2 bases. Germline lookup yields CDR1 MGHRA and CDR2 YSYEKL. CDR3 size: 17 residues. The CDR3 region is CASSQGISGGPYNEQFF. The CDR3 DNA reads TGCGCCAGCAGCCAAGGCATTTCAGGGGGCCCCTACAATGAGCAGTTCTTC.

This chain links TRBV7-9 with TRBJ2-1; 7 bases line up with TRBD1. This CDR3 is built from 14 residues. V dropped 5 bases and J dropped 4; count of bases not matched to a gene: 5. In germline, CDR1 is SEHNR, CDR2 FQNEAQ (reference sequence). DNA for the CDR3: TGTGCCAGCAGCGATCCGGACAGGTACAATGAGCAGTTCTTC. Its protein is CASSDPDRYNEQFF. Together with reference TRBV7-9 and TRBJ2-1, the CDR3 gives the full variable domain: DTGVSQNPRHKITKRGQNVTFRCDPISEHNRLYWYRQTLGQGPEFLTYFQNEAQLEKSRLLSDRFSAERPKGSFSTLEIQRTEQGDSAMYLCASSDPDRYNEQFFGPGTRLTVL.